Shown below are 6 T cell receptor beta chains from a single sample sequenced in a study of early T cells in non-severe SARS-CoV-2 infection. TCRdb re-analysed the 5' RACE reads in MiXCR, keeping a single row per CDR3 protein. In the table there are approximately 45,000 distinct CDR3 sequences, 11% of which are singletons. The sample consisted of whole blood. The receptors come from an adult who was a healthcare worker with PCR-confirmed SARS-CoV-2 infection or an uninfected control (not recorded which).

This clonotype was seen at least ten times. CDR3 in amino acids: CAISAQKNGYTF. The DNA of the CDR3 is TGTGCCATCAGCGCACAGAAGAATGGCTACACCTTC. The J gene is TRBJ1-2, the V gene TRBV10-3; unclear D gene. Germline V gene lookup returns CDR1 ENHRY and CDR2 SYGVKD. The V gene lost 6 bases and the J gene lost 6 bases, with 11 bases spanning the gap. The CDR3 runs to 12 residues.

In its sample, this clonotype was seen a few times. The J gene is TRBJ2-1, the V gene TRBV6-5; 9 bases align to TRBD2. The CDR3 consists of 16 residues. Germline assignment: CDR1 MNHEY and CDR2 SVGAGI. Trimming cost V 6 bases and J 0 bases; bases outside gene matches: 6. CDR3 nucleotide sequence: TGTGCCAGCAGACTTGCGGGGGGGAACTCCTACAATGAGCAGTTCTTC. It translates to CASRLAGGNSYNEQFF.

In its sample, this clonotype was seen many times. V gene TRBV28 combines with J gene TRBJ2-3; TRBD1 is a possible D gene (5 bases). The CDR3 length is 14 residues. V was cut by 3 bases and J by 3 bases, with 10 bases left in between. Germline CDR1 MDHEN, CDR2 SYDVKM. The CDR3 DNA reads TGTGCCAGCAGTTTCCTTCAGGGTACAGATACGCAGTATTTT. Residues: CASSFLQGTDTQYF.

In its sample, this clonotype was seen a few times. The chain recombines TRBV10-1 with TRBJ2-3, with D uncertain. Germline CDR1 is WNHNN and CDR2 is SYGVQD (reference sequence). V was trimmed by 4 bases and J by 4 bases, leaving 6 bases between them. The CDR3 consists of 12 residues. The DNA of the CDR3 is TGCGCCAGCAGTGGCGGCCCAGATACGCAGTATTTT. Its protein product is CASSGGPDTQYF.

The V gene is TRBV6-2 or TRBV6-3, the J gene TRBJ2-7; tentative D call: TRBD2 (6 bases). The CDR3 has 12 amino acids. Trimming shortened V by 2 bases and J by 7 bases, and 9 bases separated the two germline ends. Germline V gene data show CDR1 as MNHEY and CDR2 as SVGEGT. In DNA form, the CDR3 reads TGTGCCAGCAGTTACACTGCGGGGGAGCAGTACTTC. It translates to CASSYTAGEQYF.

V usage is TRBV20-1 and J usage is TRBJ1-1; D is unclear. The V gene's germline CDR1 is DFQATT and CDR2 SNEGSKA (reference sequence). The CDR3 consists of 12 residues. Trimming shortened V by 0 bases and J by 7 bases, and 9 bases separated the two germline ends. Written as DNA, the CDR3 is TGCAGTGCTAGAGAAGGACTCTTTGAAGCTTTCTTT. It encodes CSAREGLFEAFF.